Detailed here is one T cell receptor beta chain. Its specificity is unknown. Time point meaning: week 47, end of study. Vaccination comprised doses that each held 300 ug of mutant IDH1 20-mer peptide, plus topical imiquimod. Patients in the study were vaccinated eight times, receiving shots in weeks 1, 3, 5, 7, 11, 15, 19 and 23. This record comes from a study of a mutant IDH1 vaccine in newly diagnosed glioma. On the study more broadly: In some groups vaccination began 4-6 weeks post-radiotherapy; others received it with temozolomide. Treated patients were around 60% male, around 40% female, mean age about 43 years. Overall study findings and caveats: Pseudoprogression seemed unrelated to changes in top peripheral T cell clonotypes.

Assay: immunoSEQ multiplex PCR; the TCRdb copy retains only in-frame clones and omits some. The data show about 52,000 clones, 60% to 85% seen once. This CDR3 has 16 amino acids. Looked up from germline, CDR1 is MNHEY and CDR2 is SMNVEV (reference sequence). V gave up 2 bases and J gave up 1 base; unmatched junction bases: 5. This sample comprised PBMCs, obtained from a glioma patient whose treatment included an IDH1 peptide vaccine. This receptor was obtained from a woman in her forties with glioma. Some clones in this sample may be carry-over from other donors' samples. The chain has TRBV27 and TRBJ2-3, with 8 bases aligning to TRBD1. The CDR3 reads CASSLQTGAGTDTQYF. In DNA form, the CDR3 reads TGTGCCAGCAGTTTACAGACAGGGGCTGGCACAGATACGCAGTATTTT.